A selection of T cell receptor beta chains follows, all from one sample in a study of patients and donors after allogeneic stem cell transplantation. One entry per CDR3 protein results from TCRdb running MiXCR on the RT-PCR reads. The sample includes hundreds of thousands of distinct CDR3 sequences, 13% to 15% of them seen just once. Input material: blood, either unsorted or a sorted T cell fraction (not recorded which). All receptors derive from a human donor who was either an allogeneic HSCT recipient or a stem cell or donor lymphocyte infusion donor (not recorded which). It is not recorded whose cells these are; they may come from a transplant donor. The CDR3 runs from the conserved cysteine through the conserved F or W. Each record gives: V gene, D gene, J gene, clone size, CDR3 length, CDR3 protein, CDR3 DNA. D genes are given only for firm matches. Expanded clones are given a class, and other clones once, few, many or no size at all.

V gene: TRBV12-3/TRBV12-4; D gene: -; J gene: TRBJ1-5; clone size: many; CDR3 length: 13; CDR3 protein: CASRRGSNQPQHF; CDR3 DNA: TGTGCCAGCAGGAGGGGTAGCAATCAGCCCCAGCATTTT
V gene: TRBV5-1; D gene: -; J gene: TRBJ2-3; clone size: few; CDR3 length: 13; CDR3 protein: CASMRQFTDTQYF; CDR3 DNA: TGCGCCAGCATGAGGCAGTTCACAGATACGCAGTATTTT
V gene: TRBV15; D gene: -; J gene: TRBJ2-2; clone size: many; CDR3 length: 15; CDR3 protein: CATSRESGNTGELFF; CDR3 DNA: TGTGCCACCAGCAGAGAGAGCGGGAACACCGGGGAGCTGTTTTTT
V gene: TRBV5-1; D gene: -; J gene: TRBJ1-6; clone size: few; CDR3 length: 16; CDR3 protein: CASSSPRGRINSPLHF; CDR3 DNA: TGCGCCAGCAGCTCTCCTCGGGGACGGATTAATTCACCCCTCCACTTT
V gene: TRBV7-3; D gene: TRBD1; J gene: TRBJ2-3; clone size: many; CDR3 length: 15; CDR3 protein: CASSLGQGATDTQYF; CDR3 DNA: TGTGCCAGCAGCTTAGGACAGGGGGCCACAGATACGCAGTATTTT
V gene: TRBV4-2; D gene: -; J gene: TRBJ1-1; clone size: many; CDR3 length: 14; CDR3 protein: CASRLQGPNTEAFF; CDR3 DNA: TGTGCCAGCAGACTACAGGGTCCGAACACTGAAGCTTTCTTT
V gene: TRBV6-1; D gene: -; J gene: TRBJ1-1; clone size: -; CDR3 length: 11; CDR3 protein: CASSLDNKAFF; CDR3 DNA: TGTGCCAGCAGTCTTGACAACAAAGCTTTCTTT
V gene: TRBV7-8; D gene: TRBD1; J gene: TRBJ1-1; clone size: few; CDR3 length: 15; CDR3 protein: CASSSVTGGNTEAFF; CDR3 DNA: TGTGCCAGCAGTTCAGTGACAGGGGGGAACACTGAAGCTTTCTTT
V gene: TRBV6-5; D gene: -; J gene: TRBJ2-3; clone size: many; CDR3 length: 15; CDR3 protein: CASSFPRWETDTQYF; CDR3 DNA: TGTGCCAGCAGTTTCCCACGGTGGGAAACAGATACGCAGTATTTT
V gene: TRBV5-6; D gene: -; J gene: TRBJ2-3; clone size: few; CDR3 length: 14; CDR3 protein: CASSLRPQEDTQYF; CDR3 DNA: TGTGCCAGCAGCTTGCGGCCCCAGGAGGATACGCAGTATTTT
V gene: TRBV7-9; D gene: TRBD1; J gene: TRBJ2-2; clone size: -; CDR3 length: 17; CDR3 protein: CASSDRRDRPNTGELFF; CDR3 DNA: TGTGCCAGCAGCGACCGCCGGGACAGACCAAACACCGGGGAGCTGTTTTTT
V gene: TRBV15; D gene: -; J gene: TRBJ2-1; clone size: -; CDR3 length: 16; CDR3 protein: CATSREQGPTYNEQFF; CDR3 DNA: TGTGCCACCAGCAGAGAGCAGGGTCCTACCTACAATGAGCAGTTCTTC
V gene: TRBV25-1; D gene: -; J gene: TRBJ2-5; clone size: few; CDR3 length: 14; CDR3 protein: CASSEWRSQETQYF; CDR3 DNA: TGTGCCAGCAGTGAATGGCGGAGCCAAGAGACCCAGTACTTC
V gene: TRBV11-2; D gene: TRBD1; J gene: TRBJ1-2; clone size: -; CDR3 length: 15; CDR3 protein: CASSSTGGGRYGYTF; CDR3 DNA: TGTGCCAGCAGCTCCACAGGGGGCGGGCGCTATGGCTACACCTTC
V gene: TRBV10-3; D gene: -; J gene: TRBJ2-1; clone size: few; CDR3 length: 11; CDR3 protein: CATSGYNEQFF; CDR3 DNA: TGTGCCACCTCAGGATACAATGAGCAGTTCTTC
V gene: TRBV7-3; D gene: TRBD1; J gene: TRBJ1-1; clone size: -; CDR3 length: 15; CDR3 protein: CASSSLGQGMTEAFF; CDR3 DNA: TGTGCCAGCAGCTCCTTGGGACAGGGGATGACTGAAGCTTTCTTT
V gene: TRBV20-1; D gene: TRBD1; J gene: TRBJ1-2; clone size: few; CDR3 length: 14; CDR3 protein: CSARDGQGRRGYTF; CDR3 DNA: TGCAGTGCTAGAGATGGACAGGGCCGGCGGGGCTACACCTTC
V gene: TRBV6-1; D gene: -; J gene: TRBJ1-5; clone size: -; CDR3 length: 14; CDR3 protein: CASSRQSQNQPQHF; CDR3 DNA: TGTGCCAGCAGCCGACAGAGCCAAAATCAGCCCCAGCATTTT
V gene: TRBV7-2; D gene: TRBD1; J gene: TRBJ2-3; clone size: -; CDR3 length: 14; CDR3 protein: CASSLAPPRTGGVF; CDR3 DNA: TGTGCCAGCAGCTTAGCCCCCCCACGGACAGGGGGTGTTTTT
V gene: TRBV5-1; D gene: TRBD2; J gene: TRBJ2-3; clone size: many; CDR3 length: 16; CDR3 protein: CASSPLTSGSTDTQYF; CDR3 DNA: TGCGCCAGCAGCCCTCTAACTAGCGGATCCACAGATACGCAGTATTTT
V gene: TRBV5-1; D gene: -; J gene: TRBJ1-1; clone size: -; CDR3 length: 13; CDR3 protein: CASSLAGQDEAFF; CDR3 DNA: TGCGCCAGCAGCTTGGCCGGGCAAGATGAAGCTTTCTTT
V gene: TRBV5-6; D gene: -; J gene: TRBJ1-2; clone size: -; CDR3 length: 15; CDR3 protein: CASSLNAGAVHGYTF; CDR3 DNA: TGTGCCAGCAGCTTGAATGCAGGGGCCGTTCATGGCTACACCTTC
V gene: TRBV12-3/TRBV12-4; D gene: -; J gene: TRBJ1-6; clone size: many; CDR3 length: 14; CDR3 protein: CASSLDTGNSPLHF; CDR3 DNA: TGTGCCAGCAGTTTGGACACGGGTAATTCACCCCTCCACTTT
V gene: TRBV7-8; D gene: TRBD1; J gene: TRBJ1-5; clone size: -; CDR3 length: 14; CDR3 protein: CASSPGTGDQPQHF; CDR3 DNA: TGTGCCAGCAGCCCCGGGACAGGGGACCAGCCCCAGCATTTT
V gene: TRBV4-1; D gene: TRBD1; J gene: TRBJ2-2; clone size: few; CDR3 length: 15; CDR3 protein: CASSHQGAGTGELFF; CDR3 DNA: TGCGCCAGCAGCCACCAGGGGGCGGGTACCGGGGAGCTGTTTTTT
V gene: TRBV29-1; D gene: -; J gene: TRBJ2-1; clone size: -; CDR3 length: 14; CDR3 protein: CSVVRGGTGNEQFF; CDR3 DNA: TGCAGCGTTGTACGGGGGGGGACAGGAAATGAGCAGTTCTTC
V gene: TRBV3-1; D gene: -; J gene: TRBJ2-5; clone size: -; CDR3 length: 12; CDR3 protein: CASSQAVGTQYF; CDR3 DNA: TGTGCCAGCAGCCAAGCCGTGGGGACCCAGTACTTC
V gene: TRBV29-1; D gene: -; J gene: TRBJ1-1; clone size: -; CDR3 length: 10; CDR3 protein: CSVENWEAFF; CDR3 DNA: TGCAGCGTTGAGAACTGGGAAGCTTTCTTT
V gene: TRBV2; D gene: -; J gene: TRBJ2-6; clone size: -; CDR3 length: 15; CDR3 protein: CASSTVPSGANVLTF; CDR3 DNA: TGTGCCAGCAGTACAGTCCCATCGGGGGCCAACGTCCTGACTTTC
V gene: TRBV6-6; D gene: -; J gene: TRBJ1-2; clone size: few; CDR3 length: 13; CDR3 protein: CASRFRDNGGYTF; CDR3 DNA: TGTGCCAGCAGATTCCGGGACAATGGCGGCTACACCTTC
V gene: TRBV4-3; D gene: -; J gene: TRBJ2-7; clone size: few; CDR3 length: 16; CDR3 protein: CASSQDHGAIAYEQYF; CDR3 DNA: TGCGCCAGCAGCCAAGATCATGGGGCCATTGCCTACGAGCAGTACTTC
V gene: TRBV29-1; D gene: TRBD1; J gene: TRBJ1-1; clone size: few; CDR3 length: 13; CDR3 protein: CSLLQGASTEAFF; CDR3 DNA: TGCAGCTTACTCCAGGGGGCGAGTACTGAAGCTTTCTTT
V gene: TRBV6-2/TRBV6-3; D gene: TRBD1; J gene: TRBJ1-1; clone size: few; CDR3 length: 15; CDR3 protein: CASGTTGTMNTEAFF; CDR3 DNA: TGTGCCAGCGGTACGACAGGGACCATGAACACTGAAGCTTTCTTT
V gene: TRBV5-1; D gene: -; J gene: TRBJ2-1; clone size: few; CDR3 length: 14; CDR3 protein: CASSSGLTNNEQFF; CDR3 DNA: TGCGCCAGCAGCTCGGGACTTACAAACAATGAGCAGTTCTTC
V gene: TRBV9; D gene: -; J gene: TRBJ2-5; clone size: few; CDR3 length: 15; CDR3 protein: CASSPPGHRQETQYF; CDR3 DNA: TGTGCCAGCAGCCCGCCTGGTCATCGCCAAGAGACCCAGTACTTC
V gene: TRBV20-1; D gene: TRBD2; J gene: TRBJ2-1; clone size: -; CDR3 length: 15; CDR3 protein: CSARDPRGGADEQFF; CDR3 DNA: TGCAGTGCTAGAGATCCCCGCGGGGGGGCCGATGAGCAGTTCTTC
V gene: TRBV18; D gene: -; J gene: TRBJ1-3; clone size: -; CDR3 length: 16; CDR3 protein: CASSPQRPGTGNTIYF; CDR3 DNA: TGTGCCAGCTCACCTCAACGACCCGGAACTGGAAACACCATATATTTT
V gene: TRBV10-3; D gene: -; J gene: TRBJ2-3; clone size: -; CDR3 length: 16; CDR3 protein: CAISATLARGTDTQYF; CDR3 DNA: TGTGCCATCAGTGCCACTTTAGCCCGGGGCACAGATACGCAGTATTTT
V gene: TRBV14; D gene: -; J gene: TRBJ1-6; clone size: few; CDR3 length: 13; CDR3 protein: CASSQERGSPLHF; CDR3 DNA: TGTGCCAGCAGCCAAGAAAGGGGTTCACCCCTCCACTTT
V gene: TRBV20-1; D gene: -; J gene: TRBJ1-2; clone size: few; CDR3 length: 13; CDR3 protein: CSAISGGSHGYTF; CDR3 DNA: TGCAGTGCAATTAGTGGGGGGAGTCACGGCTACACCTTC